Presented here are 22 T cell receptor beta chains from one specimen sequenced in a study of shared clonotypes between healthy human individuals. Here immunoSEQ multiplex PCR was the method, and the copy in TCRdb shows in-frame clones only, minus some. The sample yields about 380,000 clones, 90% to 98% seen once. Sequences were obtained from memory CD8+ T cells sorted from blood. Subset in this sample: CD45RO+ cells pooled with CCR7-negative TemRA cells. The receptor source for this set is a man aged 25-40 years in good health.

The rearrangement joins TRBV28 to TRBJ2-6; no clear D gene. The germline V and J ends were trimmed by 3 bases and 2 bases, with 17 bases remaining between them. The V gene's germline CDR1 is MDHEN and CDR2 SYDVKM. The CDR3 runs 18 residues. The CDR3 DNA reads TGTGCCAGCAGTTTCTCGTCAGCCCCAGCCGCTGGGGCCAACGTCCTGACTTTC. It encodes CASSFSSAPAAGANVLTF.

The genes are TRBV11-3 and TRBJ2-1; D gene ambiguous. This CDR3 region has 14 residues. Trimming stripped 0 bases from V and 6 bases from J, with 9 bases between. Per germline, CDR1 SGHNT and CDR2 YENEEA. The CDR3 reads CASSLEITFNEQFF. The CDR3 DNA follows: TGTGCCAGCAGCTTAGAGATAACGTTCAATGAGCAGTTCTTC.

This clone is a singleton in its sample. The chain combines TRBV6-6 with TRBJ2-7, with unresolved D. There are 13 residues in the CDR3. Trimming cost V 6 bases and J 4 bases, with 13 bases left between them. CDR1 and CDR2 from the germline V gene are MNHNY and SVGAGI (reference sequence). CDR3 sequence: CASSGSATYEQYF. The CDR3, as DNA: TGTGCCAGCAGCGGGTCCGCTACATACGAGCAGTACTTC.

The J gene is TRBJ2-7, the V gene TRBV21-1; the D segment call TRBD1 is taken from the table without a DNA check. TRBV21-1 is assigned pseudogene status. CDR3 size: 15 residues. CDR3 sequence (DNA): TGTGCCAGCACCAAGGACCGGGACAGGGGATTAGAGCAGTACTTC. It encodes CASTKDRDRGLEQYF.

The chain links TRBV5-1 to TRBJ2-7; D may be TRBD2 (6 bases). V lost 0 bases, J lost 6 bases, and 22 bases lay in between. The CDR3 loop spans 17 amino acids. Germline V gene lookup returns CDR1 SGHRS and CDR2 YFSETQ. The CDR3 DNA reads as TGCGCCAGCAGCTTGGTACCTGTAGGTCGTCGGGAGAGCGAGCAGTACTTC. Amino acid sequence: CASSLVPVGRRESEQYF.

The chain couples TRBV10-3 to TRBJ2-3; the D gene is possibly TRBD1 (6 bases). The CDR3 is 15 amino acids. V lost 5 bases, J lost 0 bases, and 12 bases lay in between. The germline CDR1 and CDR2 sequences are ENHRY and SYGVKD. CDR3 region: CAISYGQPSTDTQYF. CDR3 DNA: TGTGCCATCAGTTACGGACAGCCTAGCACAGATACGCAGTATTTT.

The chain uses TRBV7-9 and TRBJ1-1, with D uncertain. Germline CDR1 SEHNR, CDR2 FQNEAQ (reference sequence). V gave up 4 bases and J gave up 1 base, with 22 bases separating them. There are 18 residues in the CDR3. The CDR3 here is CASSYQFPRANGNTEAFF. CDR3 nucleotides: TGTGCCAGCAGCTACCAATTCCCACGGGCTAATGGGAACACTGAAGCTTTCTTT.

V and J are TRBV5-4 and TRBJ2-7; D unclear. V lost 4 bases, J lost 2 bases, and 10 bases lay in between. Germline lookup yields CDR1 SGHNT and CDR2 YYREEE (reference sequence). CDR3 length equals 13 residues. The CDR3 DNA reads TGTGCCAGCAGCATCGACGGTACCTACGAGCAGTACTTC. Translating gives CASSIDGTYEQYF.

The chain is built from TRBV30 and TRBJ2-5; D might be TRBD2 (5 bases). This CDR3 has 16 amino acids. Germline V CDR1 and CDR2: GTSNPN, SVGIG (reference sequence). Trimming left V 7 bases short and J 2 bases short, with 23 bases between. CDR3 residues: CALTGKAGNLQETQYF. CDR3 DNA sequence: TGTGCCTTAACGGGGAAGGCCGGGAATCTACAAGAGACCCAGTACTTC.

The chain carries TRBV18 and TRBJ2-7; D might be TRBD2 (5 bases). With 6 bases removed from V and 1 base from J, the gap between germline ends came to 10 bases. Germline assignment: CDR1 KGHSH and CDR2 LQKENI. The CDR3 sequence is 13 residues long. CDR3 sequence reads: CASSPGNSYEQYF. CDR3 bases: TGTGCCAGCTCTCCGGGGAATTCCTACGAGCAGTACTTC.

DNA of the CDR3: TGTGCCAGCAGCAAAGGGTTAGCGGAATTCTCCTACAATGAGCAGTTCTTC. Its translation: CASSKGLAEFSYNEQFF. This sequence joins TRBV21-1 and TRBJ2-1; the D call in the table, TRBD2, was not verified against the DNA. TRBV21-1 is tagged as a pseudogene. This CDR3 contains 17 residues.

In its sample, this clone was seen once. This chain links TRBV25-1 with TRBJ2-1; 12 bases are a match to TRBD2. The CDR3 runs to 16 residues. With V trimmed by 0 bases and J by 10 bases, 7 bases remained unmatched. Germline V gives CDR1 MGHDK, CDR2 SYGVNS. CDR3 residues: CASSEYPSGRVGEQFF. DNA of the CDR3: TGTGCCAGCAGTGAATACCCTAGCGGGAGGGTTGGGGAGCAGTTCTTC.

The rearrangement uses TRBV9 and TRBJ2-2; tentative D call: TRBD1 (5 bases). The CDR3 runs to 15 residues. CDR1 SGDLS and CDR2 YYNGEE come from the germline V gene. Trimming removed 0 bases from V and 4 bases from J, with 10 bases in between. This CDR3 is CASSVEGVGTGELFF. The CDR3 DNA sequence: TGTGCCAGCAGCGTAGAAGGGGTAGGCACCGGGGAGCTGTTTTTT.

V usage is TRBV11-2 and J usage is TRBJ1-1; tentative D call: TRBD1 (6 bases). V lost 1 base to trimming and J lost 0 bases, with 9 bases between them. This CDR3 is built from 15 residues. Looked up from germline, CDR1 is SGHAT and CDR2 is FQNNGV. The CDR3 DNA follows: TGTGCCAGCAGCTTAGGGGGACATCTGAACACTGAAGCTTTCTTT. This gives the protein CASSLGGHLNTEAFF.

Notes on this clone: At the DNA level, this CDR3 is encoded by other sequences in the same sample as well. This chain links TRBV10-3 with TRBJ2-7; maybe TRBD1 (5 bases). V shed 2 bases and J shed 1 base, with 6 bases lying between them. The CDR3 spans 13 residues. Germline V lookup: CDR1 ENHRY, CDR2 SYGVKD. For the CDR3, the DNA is TGTGCCATCAGTGAGACAGGATCCTACGAGCAGTACTTC. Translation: CAISETGSYEQYF.

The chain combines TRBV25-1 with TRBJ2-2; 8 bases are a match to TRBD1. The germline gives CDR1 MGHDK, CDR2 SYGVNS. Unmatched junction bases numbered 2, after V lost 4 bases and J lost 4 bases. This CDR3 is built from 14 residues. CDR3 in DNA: TGTGCCAGCAGTGGGACAGGGACCACCGGGGAGCTGTTTTTT. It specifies CASSGTGTTGELFF.

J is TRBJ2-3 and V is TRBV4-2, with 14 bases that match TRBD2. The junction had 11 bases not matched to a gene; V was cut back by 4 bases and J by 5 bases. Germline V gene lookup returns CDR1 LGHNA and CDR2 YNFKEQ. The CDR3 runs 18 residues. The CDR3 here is CASSPTASGTSGRDTQYF. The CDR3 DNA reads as TGTGCCAGCAGCCCTACTGCCTCCGGGACTAGCGGGAGAGATACGCAGTATTTT.

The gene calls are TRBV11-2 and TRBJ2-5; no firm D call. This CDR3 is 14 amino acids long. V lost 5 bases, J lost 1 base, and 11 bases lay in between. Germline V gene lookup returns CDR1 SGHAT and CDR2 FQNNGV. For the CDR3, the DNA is TGTGCCAGCAGCCAAATGCGGATCCAAGAGACCCAGTACTTC. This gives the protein CASSQMRIQETQYF.

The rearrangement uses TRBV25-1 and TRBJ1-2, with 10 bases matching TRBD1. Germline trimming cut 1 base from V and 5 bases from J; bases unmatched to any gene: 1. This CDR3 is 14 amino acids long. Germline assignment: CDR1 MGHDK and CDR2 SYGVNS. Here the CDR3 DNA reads TGTGCCAGCAGTGAATGGGGACAGGGGTATGGCTACACCTTC. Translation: CASSEWGQGYGYTF.

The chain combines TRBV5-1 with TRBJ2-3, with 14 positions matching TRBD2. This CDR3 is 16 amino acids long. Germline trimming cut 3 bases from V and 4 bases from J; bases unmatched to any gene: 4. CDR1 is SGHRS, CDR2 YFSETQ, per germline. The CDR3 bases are TGCGCCAGCAGCTCGGGACTAGCGGGAGTGGCAGATACGCAGTATTTT. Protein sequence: CASSSGLAGVADTQYF.

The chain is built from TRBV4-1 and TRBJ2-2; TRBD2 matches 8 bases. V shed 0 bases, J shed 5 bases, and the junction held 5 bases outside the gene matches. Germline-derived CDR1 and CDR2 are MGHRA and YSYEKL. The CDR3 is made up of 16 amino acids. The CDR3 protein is CASSQESSGRTGELFF. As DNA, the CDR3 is TGCGCCAGCAGCCAAGAATCCAGCGGGAGAACCGGGGAGCTGTTTTTT.

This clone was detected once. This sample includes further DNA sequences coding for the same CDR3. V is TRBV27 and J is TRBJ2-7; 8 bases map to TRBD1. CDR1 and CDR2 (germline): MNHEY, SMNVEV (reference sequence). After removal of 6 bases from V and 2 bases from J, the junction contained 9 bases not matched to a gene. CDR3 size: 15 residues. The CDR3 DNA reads TGTGCCAGCAGCCGAACCGGGACAGGCACCTACGAGCAGTACTTC. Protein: CASSRTGTGTYEQYF.